Many counts were recorded for the clone carrying this T cell receptor beta chain. Its specificity is not known. CDR3 length: 13 amino acids. Germline CDR1 is LNHNV and CDR2 is YYDKDF (reference sequence). With 6 bases clipped from V and 4 bases from J, the junction kept 3 bases outside the gene matches. The sample comes from a study of early T cells in non-severe SARS-CoV-2 infection. Overall study context: Chains stayed unpaired after sequencing of bulk RNA from unsorted whole blood.

Unique molecular identifiers tagged individual cDNA molecules. One entry per CDR3 protein results from TCRdb running MiXCR on the 5' RACE reads. The sample shows about 70,000 distinct CDR3 sequences, roughly an eighth of them seen only once. The study's findings and limits: Matches to VDJdb favored anti-spike CD8 responses and missed private and CD4 specificities.

The chain uses TRBV15 and TRBJ1-5; TRBD1 matches 7 bases. The clonotype originates from an adult who was a healthcare worker with PCR-confirmed SARS-CoV-2 infection or an uninfected control (not recorded which). The donor label of this sample is uncertain. Sequencing was performed on whole blood, taken at baseline. This CDR3 reads CATRAGGNQPQHF. The CDR3 DNA follows: TGTGCCACCAGGGCAGGGGGGAATCAGCCCCAGCATTTT.